These 25 T cell receptor beta chains came from one sample sequenced in a study of PD-L1 blockade in urothelial cancer. Time point denoted: peripheral blood 6 weeks after treatment start. The data were produced by immunoSEQ multiplex PCR, yet TCRdb's version contains in-frame clones alone and is incomplete. Of around 50,000 clones listed, about 85% were seen once; the top ten hold 1.5% to 2%. Sequencing used PBMCs, obtained around atezolizumab (anti-PD-L1) treatment. The receptor set was obtained from a man aged 50 to 59 with urothelial cancer.

The chain recombines TRBV5-1 with TRBJ2-1, with D unresolved. Deletions cut 7 bases from V and 0 bases from J, with 8 bases between. CDR3 length: 13 amino acids. The germline V gene has CDR1 SGHRS and CDR2 YFSETQ. CDR3 sequence: CASRSVSYNEQFF. The DNA for the CDR3 is TGCGCCAGCCGGTCGGTCTCCTACAATGAGCAGTTCTTC.

The rearrangement joins TRBV19 to TRBJ2-4; TRBD2 agrees at 11 bases. The germline gives CDR1 LNHDA, CDR2 SQIVND (reference sequence). The ends lost 5 bases at V and 6 bases at J; junction bases unmatched: 6. The CDR3 consists of 15 residues. The CDR3 region is CASSVPGTSGNIQYF. The DNA of the CDR3 is TGTGCCAGTAGTGTACCGGGGACTAGCGGAAACATTCAGTACTTC.

The genes are TRBV30 and TRBJ1-1; 7 bases align to TRBD1. The CDR3 extends over 14 amino acids. Trimming at V came to 0 bases and at J to 4 bases, leaving 5 bases not matched to a gene. Per germline, CDR1 GTSNPN and CDR2 SVGIG (reference sequence). The CDR3 here is CAWSVLQGSTEAFF. The CDR3 nucleotides read TGTGCCTGGAGTGTACTACAGGGGAGCACTGAAGCTTTCTTT.

The chain employs TRBV19 and TRBJ2-1; 12 nucleotides match TRBD1. In germline, CDR1 is LNHDA, CDR2 SQIVND (reference sequence). The CDR3 runs to 14 residues. Trimming removed 5 bases from V and 12 bases from J; junction bases left unmatched: 8. The CDR3 nucleotides read TGTGCCAGTAGTTTGGGACAGGGGGCCCAGAGGCAGTTCTTC. Its protein product is CASSLGQGAQRQFF.

This clone has just one count. The J gene is TRBJ1-4, the V gene TRBV9; D perhaps matches TRBD1 (5 bases). The CDR3 runs 16 residues. V was shortened by 3 bases and J by 0 bases, with 12 bases between the two germline ends. The germline CDR1 and CDR2 sequences are SGDLS and YYNGEE. The CDR3 nucleotides read TGTGCCAGCAGCGGAGGTACAGGCACAACTAATGAAAAACTGTTTTTT. Translation gives CASSGGTGTTNEKLFF.

The chain has TRBV12-5 and TRBJ2-1, with 9 nucleotides matching TRBD1. Trimming cost V 6 bases and J 9 bases; bases outside gene matches: 15. The germline V gene encodes CDR1 LGHNT and CDR2 FRNRAP. The CDR3 has 16 amino acids. The CDR3 reads CASGQTGTGKITEQFF. As DNA, the CDR3 is TGTGCTAGTGGCCAAACCGGGACAGGGAAGATCACTGAGCAGTTCTTC.

This rearrangement joins TRBV7-6 to TRBJ2-5; 8 nucleotides agree with TRBD1. Germline V lookup: CDR1 SGHVS, CDR2 FNYEAQ. The V segment lost 7 bases and the J segment 5 bases; nucleotides outside the gene matches: 15. The CDR3 sequence is 16 residues long. This chain's CDR3 is CASNFYHRGSGETQYF. DNA for the CDR3: TGTGCCAGCAACTTTTACCACAGGGGGTCGGGGGAGACCCAGTACTTC. The entire variable domain, with the rest obtained from reference TRBV7-6 and TRBJ2-5, is as follows: GAGVSQSPRYKVTKRGQDVALRCDPISGHVSLYWYRQALGQGPEFLTYFNYEAQQDKSGLPNDRFSAERPEGSISTLTIQRTEQRDSAMYRCASNFYHRGSGETQYFGPGTRLLVL.

The chain employs TRBV5-4 and TRBJ2-2; 9 bases agree with TRBD2. Looked up from germline, CDR1 is SGHNT and CDR2 is YYREEE (reference sequence). V was clipped by 0 bases and J by 5 bases; unmatched bases: 2. This CDR3 is 15 amino acids long. The CDR3 sequence: CASSLGGGDTGELFF. The CDR3 DNA is TGTGCCAGCAGCTTGGGCGGGGGGGATACCGGGGAGCTGTTTTTT.

The chain carries TRBV28 and TRBJ2-2; 9 bases are shared with TRBD2. J lost 7 bases, V lost 10 bases, and 10 bases had no gene match. Germline V gene lookup returns CDR1 MDHEN and CDR2 SYDVKM. CDR3 length equals 14 residues. CDR3 residues: CATISGRLGGELFF. The CDR3 nucleotides read TGTGCCACCATTAGCGGGAGATTGGGCGGGGAGCTGTTTTTT.

J is TRBJ2-7 and V is TRBV6-5; 9 positions match TRBD2. J gave up 4 bases and V 6 bases, and 10 bases lay outside the gene matches. Germline CDR1 reads MNHEY; CDR2 reads SVGAGI. The CDR3 loop spans 15 amino acids. Here the CDR3 DNA reads TGTGCCAGCAGCCCCCGGGTAGCGGGAGCGTACGAGCAGTACTTC. Its translation is CASSPRVAGAYEQYF.

The rearrangement links TRBV5-1 to TRBJ2-1; D perhaps matches TRBD2 (7 bases). V lost 0 bases and J 5 bases, leaving 9 bases between the germline ends. Germline loops: CDR1 SGHRS, CDR2 YFSETQ. The CDR3 runs 14 residues. The CDR3 region has the DNA TGCGCCAGCAGCTTGGTAGGGGGGGACAATGAGCAGTTCTTC. Translating it yields CASSLVGGDNEQFF.

The chain employs TRBV2 and TRBJ1-5; D is unclear. The V gene's germline CDR1 is SNHLY and CDR2 FYNNEI. This CDR3 is 17 amino acids long. Trimming took off 4 bases at V and 0 bases at J, with 16 bases between the two ends. CDR3 in amino acids: CASSGSRNLDSNQPQHF. The DNA for the CDR3 is TGTGCCAGCAGTGGGTCCAGGAACCTTGATAGCAATCAGCCCCAGCATTTT.

The V and J genes are TRBV18 and TRBJ1-2, with 7 bases aligning to TRBD1. J was trimmed by 8 bases and V by 2 bases; bases with no gene match: 8. The CDR3 length is 14 residues. Germline lookup yields CDR1 KGHSH and CDR2 LQKENI. Here the CDR3 DNA reads TGTGCCAGCTCACCAGCGACAGGGAGCGTGGGCTACACCTTC. Translation: CASSPATGSVGYTF. The full variable domain, with the rest looked up from reference TRBV18 and TRBJ1-2, is NAGVMQNPRHLVRRRGQEARLRCSPMKGHSHVYWYRQLPEEGLKFMVYLQKENIIDESGMPKERFSAEFPKEGPSILRIQQVVRGDSAAYFCASSPATGSVGYTFGSGTRLTVV.

V and J are TRBV9 and TRBJ2-7; 10 bases line up with TRBD1. With 2 bases clipped from V and 5 bases from J, the junction kept 10 bases outside the gene matches. The CDR3 has 16 amino acids. Germline V gene lookup returns CDR1 SGDLS and CDR2 YYNGEE. Written as DNA, the CDR3 is TGTGCCAGCAGCGTGGGGGGAGGACAGGGGGTCCACGAGCAGTACTTC. Translation gives CASSVGGGQGVHEQYF.

The chain links TRBV28 to TRBJ2-5, with no clear D. This CDR3 spans 17 amino acids. Trimming took off 2 bases at V and 0 bases at J, with 16 bases between the two ends. Germline CDR1 is MDHEN and CDR2 is SYDVKM. The CDR3 nucleotides read TGTGCCAGCAGTTTACCCGGTGGAGTCGAGCACCAAGAGACCCAGTACTTC. Translation gives CASSLPGGVEHQETQYF.

The chain employs TRBV7-9 and TRBJ1-4; D uncertain. Germline lookup yields CDR1 SEHNR and CDR2 FQNEAQ (reference sequence). V lost 6 bases, J lost 4 bases, and 15 bases lay in between. This CDR3 region has 15 residues. CDR3 region: CASSPLQPFNEKLFF. The CDR3, as DNA: TGTGCCAGCAGTCCCCTACAGCCCTTTAATGAAAAACTGTTTTTT.

This clone has just a few counts. This chain links TRBV12-5 with TRBJ1-1, with D uncertain. The V gene's germline CDR1 is LGHNT and CDR2 FRNRAP. This CDR3 comprises 12 residues. V lost 4 bases to trimming and J lost 8 bases, with 11 bases between them. In DNA form, the CDR3 reads TGTGCTAGTGGTTCTGAGAATATGGAAGCTTTCTTT. As protein: CASGSENMEAFF.

This clone turned up a few times. The chain couples TRBV9 to TRBJ1-3, with a possible D match to TRBD1 (6 bases). This CDR3 contains 18 residues. V was shortened by 4 bases and J by 0 bases, with 20 bases between the two germline ends. Germline assignment: CDR1 SGDLS and CDR2 YYNGEE. Here the CDR3 reads CASSPLGQPIPSGNTIYF. For the CDR3, the DNA is TGTGCCAGCAGCCCCCTGGGACAACCCATTCCCTCTGGAAACACCATATATTTT.

CDR3 DNA sequence: TGTGCCATCAGTGAAGGCGGGAGGGCCGGTGGCGGGGAGCTGTTTTTT. Translating gives CAISEGGRAGGGELFF. This chain uses TRBV10-3 with TRBJ2-2; 9 nucleotides align to TRBD2. The CDR3 runs 16 residues. The V gene end was trimmed by 3 bases and the J gene end by 7 bases; junction bases not matched to a gene: 9. Germline V lookup: CDR1 ENHRY, CDR2 SYGVKD.

The rearrangement uses TRBV27 and TRBJ1-4; TRBD1 is a possible D gene (6 bases). CDR3 size: 18 residues. CDR1 MNHEY and CDR2 SMNVEV come from the germline V gene (reference sequence). V dropped 0 bases and J dropped 8 bases, with 22 bases sitting between them. The CDR3 region has the DNA TGTGCCAGCAGTTTATCGCCCAAACTCACAGGGTCGGGGGAAAAACTGTTTTTT. As protein: CASSLSPKLTGSGEKLFF.

The chain has TRBV5-4 and TRBJ2-2; D is possibly TRBD2 (5 bases). With 0 bases removed from V and 0 bases from J, the gap between germline ends came to 9 bases. The germline gives CDR1 SGHNT, CDR2 YYREEE (reference sequence). This CDR3 spans 16 amino acids. The CDR3 DNA reads as TGTGCCAGCAGCTTGGGGGTACTAGCGAACACCGGGGAGCTGTTTTTT. Its translation: CASSLGVLANTGELFF.

This clone has a handful of counts. The V and J genes are TRBV5-1 and TRBJ2-5; the match to TRBD2 covers 10 bases. Germline CDR1 SGHRS, CDR2 YFSETQ. With V trimmed by 7 bases and J by 3 bases, 12 bases remained unmatched. The CDR3 spans 16 residues. In nucleotides, the CDR3 is TGCGCCAGCTCTACTGTACTAGCGGGGCTCGAAGAGACCCAGTACTTC. Residues: CASSTVLAGLEETQYF. The full variable domain, completed using reference TRBV5-1 and TRBJ2-5, is KAGVTQTPRYLIKTRGQQVTLSCSPISGHRSVSWYQQTPGQGLQFLFEYFSETQRNKGNFPGRFSGRQFSNSRSEMNVSTLELGDSALYLCASSTVLAGLEETQYFGPGTRLLVL.

This sequence joins TRBV19 and TRBJ2-7; the match to TRBD2 covers 9 bases. Losses at the gene ends were 4 bases for V and 3 bases for J; bases not matched to a gene: 7. Germline CDR1 LNHDA, CDR2 SQIVND (reference sequence). The CDR3 loop spans 15 amino acids. The CDR3 sequence is CASSTWTSAGYEQYF. CDR3 coding DNA: TGTGCCAGTAGTACCTGGACTAGCGCTGGCTACGAGCAGTACTTC.

The chain employs TRBV7-2 and TRBJ2-1, with D maybe TRBD1 (6 bases). The CDR3 contains 15 residues. Germline CDR1 and CDR2: SGHTA and FQGNSA. V was clipped by 0 bases and J by 2 bases, with 8 bases between them. CDR3 protein: CASSLATGAYNEQFF. The CDR3 bases are TGTGCCAGCAGCTTAGCGACAGGAGCCTACAATGAGCAGTTCTTC.

The chain has TRBV6-5 and TRBJ2-2; 8 nucleotides agree with TRBD1. V shed 9 bases and J 5 bases; nucleotides not matched to a gene: 5. Germline V gene sequence: CDR1 MNHEY, CDR2 SVGAGI. The CDR3 has 13 amino acids. CDR3 sequence (DNA): TGTGCCAGTCAGGACAGGGTTACCGGGGAGCTGTTTTTT. Protein: CASQDRVTGELFF.